This T cell receptor beta chain derives from a study of blood T cell repertoires in COVID-19. Across the whole study: Acute-phase and convalescent COVID-19 samples originated in the United States, Italy and Spain. T cells, B-cell-depleted T cells, or PBMCs provided the cDNA or gDNA that served as material.

Original analysis: The assay estimated nucleated cells by amplifying reference gene primers. The data were produced by immunoSEQ multiplex PCR, yet TCRdb's version contains in-frame clones alone and is incomplete. V and J calls and clone size are given by that table; D and trimming were obtained from the DNA. This table has some 90,000 clones, roughly 80% appearing once. This CDR3 is 13 amino acids long. Per germline, CDR1 SNHLY and CDR2 FYNNEI. J gave up 15 bases and V 6 bases, and 11 bases lay outside the gene matches. The sequencing input was peripheral blood. The receptor was isolated from a man aged 55 to 70 with acute or convalescent COVID-19. The gene calls are TRBV2 and TRBJ2-1; 10 bases are shared with TRBD2. The CDR3, as DNA: TGTGCCAGCAGGGAAACAATAGCGGGAGGTCCGTTCTTC. Protein sequence: CASRETIAGGPFF.